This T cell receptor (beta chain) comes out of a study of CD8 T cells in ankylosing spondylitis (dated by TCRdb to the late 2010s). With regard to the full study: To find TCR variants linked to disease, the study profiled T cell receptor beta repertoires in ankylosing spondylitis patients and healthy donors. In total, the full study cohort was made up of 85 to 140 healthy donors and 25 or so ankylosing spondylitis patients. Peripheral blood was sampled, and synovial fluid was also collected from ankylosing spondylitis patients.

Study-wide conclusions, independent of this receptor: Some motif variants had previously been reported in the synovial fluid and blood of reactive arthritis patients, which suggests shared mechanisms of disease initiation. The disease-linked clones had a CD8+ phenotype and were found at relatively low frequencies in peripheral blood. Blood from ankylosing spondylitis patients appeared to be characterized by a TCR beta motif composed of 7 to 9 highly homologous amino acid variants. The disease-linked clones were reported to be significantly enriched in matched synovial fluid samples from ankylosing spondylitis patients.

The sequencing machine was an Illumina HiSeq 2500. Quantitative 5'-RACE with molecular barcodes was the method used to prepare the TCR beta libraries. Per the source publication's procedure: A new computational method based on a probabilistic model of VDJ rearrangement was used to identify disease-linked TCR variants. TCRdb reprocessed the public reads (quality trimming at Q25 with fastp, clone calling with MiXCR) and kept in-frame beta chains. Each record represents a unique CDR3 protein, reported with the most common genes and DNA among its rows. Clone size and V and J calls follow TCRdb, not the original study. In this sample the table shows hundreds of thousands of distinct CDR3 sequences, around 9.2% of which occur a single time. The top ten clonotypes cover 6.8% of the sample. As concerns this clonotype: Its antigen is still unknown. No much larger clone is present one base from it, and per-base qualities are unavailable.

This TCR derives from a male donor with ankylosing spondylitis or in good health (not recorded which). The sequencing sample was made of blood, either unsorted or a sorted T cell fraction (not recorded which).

The CDR3 reads CASSPGLGDEQYF. The sequence in DNA is TGTGCCAGCAGCCCAGGGCTCGGCGACGAGCAGTACTTC. The chain is made from TRBV5-6 and TRBJ2-7; 5 matching bases give a weak D call of TRBD1. V gives up 4 bases and J gives up 5 bases, and the segment between their germline ends measures 13 bases. The germline V gene specifies SGHDT as CDR1 and YYEEEE as CDR2. The cysteine opens and the phenylalanine closes a CDR3 of 13 amino acids. Kept here is only the CDR3 DNA, which spans 39 bases and is read in frame from base 1. The entire variable domain, with the stretches around the CDR3 drawn from the reference TRBV5-6 and TRBJ2-7 proteins, is DAGVTQSPTHLIKTRGQQVTLRCSPKSGHDTVSWYQQALGQGPQFIFQYYEEEERQRGNFPDRFSGHQFPNYSSELNVNALLLGDSALYLCASSPGLGDEQYFGPGTRLTVT.